The 29 T cell receptor beta chains given below trace back to one sample, sequenced in a study of OX40 agonist ivuxolimab in advanced cancers. Using immunoSEQ multiplex PCR, the repertoire was profiled, and TCRdb retains in-frame clones only, with some absent. The data hold about 47,000 clones, with roughly 86% observed a single time. Sequenced material: CD4+ or CD8+ T cells sorted from blood, taken in a trial of the OX40 agonist ivuxolimab. The receptors here all came from an adult with an advanced solid tumor such as melanoma, head and neck, liver or kidney cancer.

The chain couples TRBV7-9 to TRBJ2-7; TRBD1 aligns across 8 bases. The V and J ends lost 6 bases and 5 bases, in that order; junction bases with no gene match: 6. This CDR3 has 13 residues. Germline assignment: CDR1 SEHNR and CDR2 FQNEAQ (reference sequence). The DNA for the CDR3 is TGTGCCAGCAGTCCACAGGGGGACAACGAGCAGTACTTC. Protein sequence: CASSPQGDNEQYF.

The CDR3 DNA reads TGTGCCAGCAGCTTAGGGGTACAAGAGACCCAGTACTTC. Translation gives CASSLGVQETQYF. The chain uses TRBV11-1 and TRBJ2-5; D not resolved. The CDR3 is 13 amino acids. V was cut by 1 base and J by 2 bases, with 5 bases left in between. Germline V gives CDR1 SGHAT, CDR2 FQDESV (reference sequence).

The chain has TRBV28 and TRBJ2-7; tentatively, D is TRBD1 (5 bases). V was trimmed by 6 bases and J by 0 bases, leaving 12 bases between them. CDR3 size: 14 residues. Germline V gene sequence: CDR1 MDHEN, CDR2 SYDVKM. CDR3: CASRRPGNSYEQYF. CDR3 DNA sequence: TGTGCCAGCAGGCGGCCAGGGAACTCCTACGAGCAGTACTTC.

The J gene is TRBJ2-7, the V gene TRBV29-1; D perhaps matches TRBD2 (7 bases). Per the germline V gene, CDR1 is SQVTM and CDR2 is ANQGSEA. The CDR3 has 15 residues. Deletions cut 3 bases from V and 3 bases from J, with 18 bases between. CDR3 residues: CSVELGGGGFYEQYF. CDR3 in DNA: TGCAGCGTTGAGCTTGGGGGAGGGGGTTTCTACGAGCAGTACTTC.

The chain links TRBV7-7 to TRBJ2-2; TRBD1 aligns across 8 bases. After removal of 5 bases from V and 4 bases from J, the junction contained 6 bases not matched to a gene. Germline V gives CDR1 SSHAT, CDR2 FNYEAQ (reference sequence). CDR3 size: 15 residues. CDR3 DNA sequence: TGTGCCAGCAGCCCGCGGGGACAGGCCACCGGGGAGCTGTTTTTT. Translation: CASSPRGQATGELFF.

V usage is TRBV4-3 and J usage is TRBJ2-1; 9 bases match TRBD2. The germline V gene encodes CDR1 LGHNA and CDR2 YSLEER. Trimming removed 0 bases from V and 15 bases from J; junction bases left unmatched: 9. The CDR3 extends over 14 amino acids. The CDR3 DNA reads as TGCGCCAGCAGCCAAGATCGGCTAGCGGGGAGGCGGTTCTTC. Encoded protein: CASSQDRLAGRRFF.

The rearrangement joins TRBV11-1 to TRBJ2-2; D unresolved. CDR1 and CDR2 (germline): SGHAT, FQDESV (reference sequence). Trimming removed 4 bases from V and 5 bases from J, with 14 bases in between. The CDR3 covers 15 residues. The CDR3 region is CASSSPLLGTGELFF. The DNA of the CDR3 is TGTGCCAGCAGCTCACCGCTCTTGGGAACCGGGGAGCTGTTTTTT.

V is TRBV5-1 and J is TRBJ1-1; D may be TRBD1 (5 bases). The V end lost 4 bases, the J end lost 4 bases, and 14 bases lay between the germline ends. The CDR3 covers 14 residues. Germline V gene sequence: CDR1 SGHRS, CDR2 YFSETQ. This CDR3 reads CASSRVPGGTEAFF. The CDR3, as DNA: TGCGCCAGCAGCCGAGTACCGGGGGGCACTGAAGCTTTCTTT. Drawing the rest from reference TRBV5-1 and TRBJ1-1, the complete variable domain is KAGVTQTPRYLIKTRGQQVTLSCSPISGHRSVSWYQQTPGQGLQFLFEYFSETQRNKGNFPGRFSGRQFSNSRSEMNVSTLELGDSALYLCASSRVPGGTEAFFGQGTRLTVV.

The chain combines TRBV10-3 with TRBJ1-4, with no clear D. The CDR3 is made up of 12 amino acids. Germline lookup yields CDR1 ENHRY and CDR2 SYGVKD. Trimming stripped 5 bases from V and 6 bases from J, with 7 bases between. This CDR3 reads CAISSPDEKLFF. The DNA of the CDR3 is TGTGCCATCAGTTCCCCCGATGAAAAACTGTTTTTT.

The V and J genes are TRBV5-4 and TRBJ1-2; D perhaps matches TRBD1 (5 bases). V lost 4 bases and J lost 2, with 12 bases in between. Germline V lookup: CDR1 SGHNT, CDR2 YYREEE (reference sequence). The CDR3 extends over 14 amino acids. CDR3 in amino acids: CASSLKTVNYGYTF. The DNA for the CDR3 is TGTGCCAGCAGCCTGAAGACAGTCAACTATGGCTACACCTTC.

This clone was counted a few times. The V call is TRBV30, the J call TRBJ1-4; TRBD1 matches at 9 bases. Germline V gene sequence: CDR1 GTSNPN, CDR2 SVGIG (reference sequence). J was trimmed by 5 bases and V by 0 bases; bases with no gene match: 4. The CDR3 has 15 amino acids. Written as DNA, the CDR3 is TGTGCCTGGAGTGTACGGGGGACAGGGAATGAAAAACTGTTTTTT. Encoded protein: CAWSVRGTGNEKLFF.

This clone has more than one count but fewer than ten. This sample also contains other DNA sequences that code for the same CDR3. This chain links TRBV19 with TRBJ2-6, with D uncertain. The CDR3 consists of 15 residues. The germline V gene encodes CDR1 LNHDA and CDR2 SQIVND (reference sequence). Deletions cut 6 bases from V and 0 bases from J, with 9 bases between. The chain's CDR3 is CASRTGSSGANVLTF. Written as DNA, the CDR3 is TGTGCCAGTAGGACGGGTAGCTCTGGGGCCAACGTCCTGACTTTC.

The genes are TRBV5-3 and TRBJ1-5, with D unclear. TRBV5-3 is recorded as an ORF, its role being uncertain. The CDR3 extends over 14 amino acids. V was trimmed by 10 bases and J by 0 bases, leaving 14 bases between them. The chain's CDR3 is CAGGRRNSNQPQHF. In DNA, the CDR3 is TGTGCCGGAGGACGCAGGAATAGCAATCAGCCCCAGCATTTT.

The rearrangement joins TRBV9 to TRBJ2-1; no clear D. The CDR3 totals 15 residues. V lost 4 bases to trimming and J lost 0 bases, with 11 bases between them. Germline V CDR1 and CDR2: SGDLS, YYNGEE. CDR3 coding DNA: TGTGCCAGCAGCTTTACCCAGAGCTCCTACAATGAGCAGTTCTTC. Amino acids: CASSFTQSSYNEQFF.

DNA of the CDR3: TGTGCCACCAAGGGGCTCTACAATGAGCAGTTCTTC. It translates to CATKGLYNEQFF. V gene TRBV28 combines with J gene TRBJ2-1; possibly TRBD1 for D (5 bases). V dropped 10 bases and J dropped 3 bases, with 10 bases sitting between them. This CDR3 has 12 amino acids. Germline V gene lookup returns CDR1 MDHEN and CDR2 SYDVKM.

This clone is classed as medium-sized (0.01 to 0.1%). J is TRBJ2-7 and V is TRBV7-9; 9 bases agree with TRBD2. Germline values: CDR1 SEHNR, CDR2 FQNEAQ (reference sequence). The CDR3 has 15 residues. V trimming: 5 bases; J trimming: 3 bases; junction bases outside the gene matches: 8. The CDR3 loop is CASSQRSAGGYEQYF. CDR3 in DNA: TGTGCCAGCAGCCAGAGGTCAGCGGGAGGCTACGAGCAGTACTTC.

The V call is TRBV6-6, the J call TRBJ1-5, with TRBD1 matching 7 bases. The CDR3 is 16 residues long. Per the germline V gene, CDR1 is MNHNY and CDR2 is SVGAGI (reference sequence). V was clipped by 5 bases and J by 3 bases; unmatched bases: 10. The CDR3 is CASSTGTVDLNQPQHF. DNA of the CDR3: TGTGCCAGCAGTACCGGGACAGTTGACCTCAATCAGCCCCAGCATTTT.

The chain recombines TRBV27 with TRBJ2-7, with D perhaps TRBD1 (6 bases). Germline CDR1 is MNHEY and CDR2 is SMNVEV (reference sequence). This CDR3 has 15 residues. Trimming cost V 0 bases and J 4 bases, with 13 bases left between them. The CDR3 spells CASSLSIVRGYEQYF. CDR3 nucleotide sequence: TGTGCCAGCAGTTTATCGATTGTCAGGGGATACGAGCAGTACTTC.

This chain connects TRBV6-5 to TRBJ2-3; 9 positions match TRBD2. Per the germline V gene, CDR1 is MNHEY and CDR2 is SVGAGI. The CDR3 has 13 amino acids. V was clipped by 6 bases and J by 6 bases; unmatched bases: 4. Here the CDR3 reads CASSGSGRDTQYF. The CDR3 region has the DNA TGTGCCAGCAGCGGGAGCGGGAGGGATACGCAGTATTTT.

The V and J genes are TRBV6-5 and TRBJ2-7; D unclear. Germline CDR1 reads MNHEY; CDR2 reads SVGAGI. The V and J ends lost 6 bases and 0 bases respectively, with 6 bases between them. This CDR3 has 12 amino acids. The CDR3 loop reads CASRSPSYEQYF. The CDR3, as DNA: TGTGCCAGCAGGTCGCCCTCCTACGAGCAGTACTTC.

The J gene is TRBJ2-5, the V gene TRBV30; a weak D match, TRBD1 (5 bases). This CDR3 region has 14 residues. The germline CDR1 and CDR2 sequences are GTSNPN and SVGIG (reference sequence). V was trimmed by 3 bases and J by 5 bases, leaving 16 bases between them. Here the CDR3 reads CAWRDRRGIETQYF. In DNA form, the CDR3 reads TGTGCCTGGAGAGATCGAAGGGGTATCGAGACCCAGTACTTC.

The chain employs TRBV2 and TRBJ2-7; possible D gene TRBD1, 6 bases. The CDR3 has 13 amino acids. The V end was cut by 6 bases, the J end by 3 bases, with 12 bases between. Germline CDR1 reads SNHLY; CDR2 reads FYNNEI. CDR3 protein: CASSRRGSYEQYF. DNA for the CDR3: TGTGCCAGCAGCCGTAGGGGGAGCTACGAGCAGTACTTC.

The chain recombines TRBV7-6 with TRBJ2-5, with no clear D. The V end was cut by 3 bases, the J end by 2 bases, with 7 bases between. The CDR3 is 13 amino acids. Germline V gene data show CDR1 as SGHVS and CDR2 as FNYEAQ. The CDR3: CASSLGRQETQYF. DNA of the CDR3: TGTGCCAGCAGCTTGGGCCGGCAAGAGACCCAGTACTTC. Looking up the rest from reference TRBV7-6 and TRBJ2-5 gives the full variable domain: GAGVSQSPRYKVTKRGQDVALRCDPISGHVSLYWYRQALGQGPEFLTYFNYEAQQDKSGLPNDRFSAERPEGSISTLTIQRTEQRDSAMYRCASSLGRQETQYFGPGTRLLVL.

The chain recombines TRBV23-1 with TRBJ1-2; D is uncertain. TRBV23-1 belongs to the ORF category, with a function that is uncertain. The CDR3 is made up of 15 amino acids. Trimming removed 4 bases from V and 1 base from J, with 13 bases in between. CDR3 sequence (DNA): TGCGCCAGCAGTCGATCGGGTACGGTTAACTATGGCTACACCTTC. This gives the protein CASSRSGTVNYGYTF.

This clone has more than one count but fewer than ten. This chain connects TRBV19 to TRBJ2-3; D gene uncertain. The V gene lost 5 bases and the J gene lost 4 bases, with 7 bases spanning the gap. Germline loops: CDR1 LNHDA, CDR2 SQIVND (reference sequence). The CDR3 runs 12 residues. CDR3 loop: CASSLSSDTQYF. As DNA, the CDR3 is TGTGCCAGTAGTCTTTCCTCAGATACGCAGTATTTT.

The V gene is TRBV2, the J gene TRBJ2-5, with TRBD2 matching 8 bases. Germline loops: CDR1 SNHLY, CDR2 FYNNEI. The V segment lost 7 bases and the J segment 5 bases; nucleotides outside the gene matches: 9. This CDR3 comprises 14 residues. The CDR3 DNA reads TGTGCCAGCACCCGAGCGGGAGTAGGTGAGACCCAGTACTTC. It yields the protein CASTRAGVGETQYF.

This clone was observed a single time. In nucleotides, the CDR3 is TGTGCGGTTAGAGGGCTCGGTCAGGATTTGGCTGAAGCTTTCTTT. Translated, it gives CAVRGLGQDLAEAFF. The chain employs TRBV7-8 and TRBJ1-1, with D unresolved. The germline gives CDR1 SGHVS, CDR2 FQNEAQ. The CDR3 consists of 15 residues.

V and J are TRBV4-1 and TRBJ1-1; TRBD1 aligns across 7 bases. This CDR3 has 20 amino acids. Germline V gene sequence: CDR1 MGHRA, CDR2 YSYEKL. J lost 0 bases, V lost 1 base, and 17 bases had no gene match. CDR3 sequence: CASSQVPSVNRGKVNTEAFF. DNA of the CDR3: TGCGCCAGCAGCCAAGTTCCTTCGGTAAACAGGGGAAAGGTGAACACTGAAGCTTTCTTT.

The gene calls are TRBV5-1 and TRBJ2-5, with a tentative D call TRBD2 (6 bases). The V gene's germline CDR1 is SGHRS and CDR2 YFSETQ. CDR3 size: 16 residues. The V gene lost 0 bases and the J gene lost 5 bases, with 17 bases spanning the gap. In DNA, the CDR3 is TGCGCCAGCAGCTTGGAGGGGACCACTAGCCAGGAGACCCAGTACTTC. Amino acid sequence: CASSLEGTTSQETQYF.